This TCR beta chain was identified during a study of T-cell reconstitution after alpha-beta-depleted transplantation in children. In germline, CDR1 is DFQATT, CDR2 SNEGSKA (reference sequence). There are 13 residues in the CDR3. V lost 5 bases and J lost 4, with 12 bases in between. This clonotype appeared once. Researchers prepared the TCRbeta library using unique molecular identifiers, the study reports. One entry per CDR3 protein, called by TCRdb with MiXCR from the PCR reads. The table has around 250,000 distinct CDR3 sequences, around 25% seen once. The TCR comes from a girl aged 2-10 years with Fanconi anemia, due to receive a stem cell transplant. Sequences were derived from PBMCs, sampled before TCRalphabeta/CD19-depleted stem cell transplant. The chain recombines TRBV20-1 with TRBJ2-1; D is possibly TRBD2 (5 bases). Here the CDR3 reads CSASRSGYNEQFF. In DNA form, the CDR3 reads TGCAGTGCTTCCCGGAGCGGTTACAATGAGCAGTTCTTC.